The TCR beta chain under discussion was sequenced for a study of PD-L1 blockade in urothelial cancer. Sequencing was performed with immunoSEQ multiplex PCR; in TCRdb, only in-frame clones are kept and a portion is missing. The profile shows more than 90,000 clones, approximately 90% of them singletons. There are 16 residues in the CDR3. With 5 bases removed from V and 3 bases from J, the gap between germline ends came to 17 bases. Germline assignment: CDR1 MDHEN and CDR2 SYDVKM. Time point here: peripheral blood 6 weeks after treatment start. The specimen was PBMCs, collected around atezolizumab (anti-PD-L1) treatment. The TCR sequence derives from a man in his 60s with urothelial cancer. This sequence joins TRBV28 and TRBJ1-5, with D possibly TRBD1 on 5 matching bases. CDR3 sequence: CASSVPQGVANQPQHF. The CDR3 region has the DNA TGTGCCAGCAGTGTACCCCAGGGCGTTGCCAATCAGCCCCAGCATTTT.